The clone carrying this TCR beta chain showed up just a few times. This entry is derived from a study of chemoradiotherapy in HPV16-positive cancers. Produced via immunoSEQ multiplex PCR; TCRdb's table is partial and in-frame only. The sample includes roughly 5,700 clones, roughly 88% seen only once; the top ten take about 10%. Here the sequenced sample was tumor tissue, taken from a patient who underwent chemoradiotherapy. The origin of this receptor is a human donor with HPV-associated anogenital cancer.

CDR3 loop: CASSVDSGEPQHF. The CDR3 bases are TGTGCCAGCAGCGTAGATTCGGGGGAGCCCCAGCATTTT. This sequence joins TRBV9 and TRBJ1-5; D is perhaps TRBD1 (5 bases). The CDR3 contains 13 residues. CDR1 is SGDLS and CDR2 is YYNGEE in the germline V gene. V was shortened by 0 bases and J by 8 bases, with 9 bases between the two germline ends.